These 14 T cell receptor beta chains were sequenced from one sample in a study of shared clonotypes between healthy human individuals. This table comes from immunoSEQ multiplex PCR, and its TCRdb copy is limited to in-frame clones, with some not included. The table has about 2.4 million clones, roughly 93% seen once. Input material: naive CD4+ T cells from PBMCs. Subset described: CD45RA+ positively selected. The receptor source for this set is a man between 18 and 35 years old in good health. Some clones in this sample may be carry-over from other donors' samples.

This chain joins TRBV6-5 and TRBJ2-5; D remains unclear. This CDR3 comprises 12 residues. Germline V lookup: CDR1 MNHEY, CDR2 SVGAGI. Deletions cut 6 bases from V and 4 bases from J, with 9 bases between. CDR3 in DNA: TGTGCCAGCAGGCCCAGTGGAGAGACCCAGTACTTC. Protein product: CASRPSGETQYF.

CDR3 sequence: CASSLLEGAETQYF. The CDR3, as DNA: TGCGCCAGCAGCTTGCTTGAGGGAGCAGAGACCCAGTACTTC. The J gene is TRBJ2-5, the V gene TRBV5-1; perhaps TRBD2 as D (5 bases). CDR3 length: 14 residues. The germline V gene has CDR1 SGHRS and CDR2 YFSETQ. V shed 1 base and J shed 4 bases, with 11 bases lying between them.

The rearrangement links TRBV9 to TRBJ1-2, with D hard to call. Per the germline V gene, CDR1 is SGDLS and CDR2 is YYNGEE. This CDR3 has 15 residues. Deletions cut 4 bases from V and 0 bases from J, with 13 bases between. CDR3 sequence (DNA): TGTGCCAGCAGCTATCAAGGAAGTTCTAACTATGGCTACACCTTC. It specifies CASSYQGSSNYGYTF.

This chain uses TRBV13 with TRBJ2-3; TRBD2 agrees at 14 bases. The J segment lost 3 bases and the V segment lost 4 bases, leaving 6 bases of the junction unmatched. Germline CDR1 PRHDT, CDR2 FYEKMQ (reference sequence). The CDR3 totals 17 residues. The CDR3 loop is CASSYGTSGRGTDTQYF. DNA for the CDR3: TGTGCCAGCAGCTATGGGACTAGCGGGAGAGGGACAGATACGCAGTATTTT. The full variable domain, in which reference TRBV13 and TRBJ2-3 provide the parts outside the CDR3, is AAGVIQSPRHLIKEKRETATLKCYPIPRHDTVYWYQQGPGQDPQFLISFYEKMQSDKGSIPDRFSAQQFSDYHSELNMSSLELGDSALYFCASSYGTSGRGTDTQYFGPGTRLTVL.

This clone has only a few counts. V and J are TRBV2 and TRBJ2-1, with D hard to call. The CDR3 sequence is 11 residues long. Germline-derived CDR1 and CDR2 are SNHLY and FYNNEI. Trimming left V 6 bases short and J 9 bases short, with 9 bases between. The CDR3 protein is CASSRVPEQFF. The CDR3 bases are TGTGCCAGCAGCCGGGTTCCTGAGCAGTTCTTC.

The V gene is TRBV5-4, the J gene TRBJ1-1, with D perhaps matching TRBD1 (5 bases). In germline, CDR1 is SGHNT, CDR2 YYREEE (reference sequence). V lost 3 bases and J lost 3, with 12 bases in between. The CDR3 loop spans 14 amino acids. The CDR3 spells CASSWGGRDTEAFF. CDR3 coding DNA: TGTGCCAGCAGCTGGGGCGGTCGGGACACTGAAGCTTTCTTT.

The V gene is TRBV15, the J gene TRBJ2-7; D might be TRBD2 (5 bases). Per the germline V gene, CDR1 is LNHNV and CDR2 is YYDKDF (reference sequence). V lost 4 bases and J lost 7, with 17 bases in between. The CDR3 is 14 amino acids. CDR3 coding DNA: TGTGCCACCAGCAAGGGAAAGCGGCTCTGGGAGCAGTACTTC. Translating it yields CATSKGKRLWEQYF. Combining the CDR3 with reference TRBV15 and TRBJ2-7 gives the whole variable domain DAMVIQNPRYQVTQFGKPVTLSCSQTLNHNVMYWYQQKSSQAPKLLFHYYDKDFNNEADTPDNFQSRRPNTSFCFLDIRSPGLGDTAMYLCATSKGKRLWEQYFGPGTRLTVT.

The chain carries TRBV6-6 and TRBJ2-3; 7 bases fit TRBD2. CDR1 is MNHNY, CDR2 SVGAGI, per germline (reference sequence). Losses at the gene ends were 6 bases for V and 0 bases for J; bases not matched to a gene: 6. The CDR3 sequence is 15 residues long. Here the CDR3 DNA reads TGTGCCAGCAGGGCAAGCGGGATTAGCACAGATACGCAGTATTTT. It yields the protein CASRASGISTDTQYF.

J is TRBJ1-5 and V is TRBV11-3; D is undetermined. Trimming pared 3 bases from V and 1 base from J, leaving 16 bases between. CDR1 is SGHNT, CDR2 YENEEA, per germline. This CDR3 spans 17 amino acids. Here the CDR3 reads CASSLVFPNVSNQPQHF. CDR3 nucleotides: TGTGCCAGCAGCTTGGTCTTCCCCAACGTCAGCAATCAGCCCCAGCATTTT.

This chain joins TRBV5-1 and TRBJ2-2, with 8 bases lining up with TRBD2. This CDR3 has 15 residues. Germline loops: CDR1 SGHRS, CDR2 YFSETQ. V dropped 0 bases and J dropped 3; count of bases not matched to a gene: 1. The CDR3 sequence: CASSLVTSDTGELFF. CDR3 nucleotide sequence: TGCGCCAGCAGCTTGGTGACTAGCGACACCGGGGAGCTGTTTTTT.

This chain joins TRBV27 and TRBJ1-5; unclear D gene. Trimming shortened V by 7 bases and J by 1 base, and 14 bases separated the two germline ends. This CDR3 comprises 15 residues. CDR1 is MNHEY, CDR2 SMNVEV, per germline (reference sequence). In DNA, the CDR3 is TGTGCCAGCACCGGACGACCAGGCAGCAATCAGCCCCAGCATTTT. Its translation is CASTGRPGSNQPQHF.

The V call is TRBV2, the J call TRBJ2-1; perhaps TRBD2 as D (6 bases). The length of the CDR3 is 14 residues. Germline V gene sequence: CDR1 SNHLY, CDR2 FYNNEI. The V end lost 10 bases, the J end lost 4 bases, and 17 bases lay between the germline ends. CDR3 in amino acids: CATRLASAYNEQFF. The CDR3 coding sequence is TGTGCCACCCGGCTCGCTAGCGCTTACAATGAGCAGTTCTTC.

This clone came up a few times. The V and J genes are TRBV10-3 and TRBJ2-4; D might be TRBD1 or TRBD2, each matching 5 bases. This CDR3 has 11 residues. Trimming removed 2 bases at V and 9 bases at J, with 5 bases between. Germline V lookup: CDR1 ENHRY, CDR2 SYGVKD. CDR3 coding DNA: TGTGCCATCAGTGAGGGGGGCATTCAGTACTTC. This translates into CAISEGGIQYF.

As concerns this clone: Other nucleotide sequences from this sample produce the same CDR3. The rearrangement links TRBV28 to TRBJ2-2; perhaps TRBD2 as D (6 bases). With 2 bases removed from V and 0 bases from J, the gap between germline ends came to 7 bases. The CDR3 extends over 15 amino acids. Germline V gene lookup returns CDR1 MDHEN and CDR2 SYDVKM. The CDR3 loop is CASSLGGANTGELFF. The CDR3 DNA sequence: TGTGCCAGCAGTTTAGGCGGGGCGAACACCGGGGAGCTGTTTTTT.